This T cell receptor beta chain was sequenced during a study of control samples from healthy donors and cancer patients. TCRdb's copy holds only in-frame clones and misses some; the assay was immunoSEQ multiplex PCR. The table lists tens of thousands of clones, roughly 84% of them singletons. The clonotype was recovered from a man aged 50-60 years in good health. What was sequenced was blood.

The CDR3 spells CASSHSSGTGETQYF. CDR3 nucleotides: TGTGCCAGCAGCCACTCTAGCGGGACAGGGGAGACCCAGTACTTC. The chain couples TRBV11-3 to TRBJ2-5; D could derive from TRBD1 or TRBD2 (9 bases each). This CDR3 spans 15 amino acids. V dropped 5 bases and J dropped 5 bases, with 18 bases sitting between them. Germline CDR1 reads SGHNT; CDR2 reads YENEEA.